This T cell receptor (beta chain) was found in a study of shared clonotypes between healthy human individuals. Looking at the study overall: Per donor, CD8 memory used one plate, CD8 naive used two, CD4 memory used three and CD4 naive used three.

Donors were healthy HIV-negative adults without recent acute infections or vaccinations. Deep-level running was used for the assay. Repertoires were generated with immunoSEQ multiplex PCR, while TCRdb's copy carries only in-frame clones and drops some. The data contain approximately 500,000 clones, roughly 95% of them singletons. Germline assignment: CDR1 MDHEN and CDR2 SYDVKM. The CDR3 sequence is 13 residues long. J lost 5 bases, V lost 10 bases, and 6 bases had no gene match. The sequenced sample was naive CD4+ T cells sorted from blood. Subset reported: CD45RA+ positively selected. This receptor was taken from a woman under 40 in good health. The chain employs TRBV28 and TRBJ2-7, with TRBD2 identical over 12 bases. CDR3 residues: CATASGRADEQYF. CDR3 DNA: TGTGCCACCGCTAGCGGGAGGGCCGACGAGCAGTACTTC.